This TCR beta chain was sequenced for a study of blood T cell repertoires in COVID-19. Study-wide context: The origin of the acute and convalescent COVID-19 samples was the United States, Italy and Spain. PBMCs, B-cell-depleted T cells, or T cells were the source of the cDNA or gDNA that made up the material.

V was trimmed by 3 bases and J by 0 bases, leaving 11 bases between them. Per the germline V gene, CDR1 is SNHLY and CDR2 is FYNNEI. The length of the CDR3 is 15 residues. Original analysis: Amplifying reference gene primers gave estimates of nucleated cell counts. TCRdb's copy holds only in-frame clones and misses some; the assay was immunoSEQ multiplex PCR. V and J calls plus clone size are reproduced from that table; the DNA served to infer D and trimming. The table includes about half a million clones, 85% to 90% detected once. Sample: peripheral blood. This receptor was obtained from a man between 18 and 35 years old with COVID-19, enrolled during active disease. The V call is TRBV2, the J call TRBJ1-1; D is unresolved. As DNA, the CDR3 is TGTGCCAGCAGTGAGTTTGGAGGGTTGAACACTGAAGCTTTCTTT. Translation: CASSEFGGLNTEAFF.